This T cell receptor (beta chain) is drawn from a study of blood T cells in healthy people across ages. Study-wide results and limits: Bulk PBMC profiling left naive and antigen-experienced comparisons inconclusive. With age, beta diversity per million T cells declined roughly linearly, significantly by 30 to 50.

Primed by a sample-barcoded 5' primer and a J-beta primer mix, a second PCR proceeded for about 6 to 12 cycles. TCRdb re-called the 5' RACE reads with MiXCR, one entry per CDR3 protein. The sample holds around 800,000 distinct CDR3 sequences, approximately 65% seen once. The V gene end was trimmed by 6 bases and the J gene end by 2 bases; junction bases not matched to a gene: 10. CDR3 size: 16 residues. The germline V gene has CDR1 SNHLY and CDR2 FYNNEI. With regard to this clonotype: Its antigen is not identified.

The chain is built from TRBV2 and TRBJ1-5, with 7 nucleotides matching TRBD1. The sample was blood. This TCR came from a man younger than 45 in good health. The DNA of the CDR3 is TGTGCCAGCAGAGAGTCTCGACAGGGAGGCAATCAGCCCCAGCATTTT. Its protein product is CASRESRQGGNQPQHF.